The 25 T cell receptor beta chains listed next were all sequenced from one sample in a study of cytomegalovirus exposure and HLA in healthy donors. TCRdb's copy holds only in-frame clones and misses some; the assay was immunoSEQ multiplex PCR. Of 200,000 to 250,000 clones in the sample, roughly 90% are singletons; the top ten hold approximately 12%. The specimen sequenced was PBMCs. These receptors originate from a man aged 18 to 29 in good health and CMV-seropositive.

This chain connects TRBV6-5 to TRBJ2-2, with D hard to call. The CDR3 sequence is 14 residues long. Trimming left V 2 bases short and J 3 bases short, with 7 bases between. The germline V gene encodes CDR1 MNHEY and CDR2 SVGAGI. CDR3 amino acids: CASSYETHTGELFF. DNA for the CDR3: TGTGCCAGCAGTTACGAGACTCACACCGGGGAGCTGTTTTTT.

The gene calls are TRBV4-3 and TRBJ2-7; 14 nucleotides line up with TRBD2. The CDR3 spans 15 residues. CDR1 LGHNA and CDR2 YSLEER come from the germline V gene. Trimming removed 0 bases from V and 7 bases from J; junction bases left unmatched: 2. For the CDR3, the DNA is TGCGCCAGCAGCCAAGATAGGACTAGCGGGAGGGAGCAGTACTTC. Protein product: CASSQDRTSGREQYF.

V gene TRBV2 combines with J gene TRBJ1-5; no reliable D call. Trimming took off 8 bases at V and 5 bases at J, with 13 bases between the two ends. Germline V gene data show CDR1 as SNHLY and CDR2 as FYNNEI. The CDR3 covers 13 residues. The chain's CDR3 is CASRASGDQPQHF. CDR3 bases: TGTGCCAGCCGGGCCTCTGGGGATCAGCCCCAGCATTTT.

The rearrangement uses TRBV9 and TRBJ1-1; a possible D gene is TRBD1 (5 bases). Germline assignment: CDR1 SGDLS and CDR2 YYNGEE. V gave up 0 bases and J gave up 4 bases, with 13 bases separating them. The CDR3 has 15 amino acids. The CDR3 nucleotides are TGTGCCAGCAGCGTAGGTGGCTCAGGGAGCACTGAAGCTTTCTTT. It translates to CASSVGGSGSTEAFF. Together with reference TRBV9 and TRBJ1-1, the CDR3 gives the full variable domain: DSGVTQTPKHLITATGQRVTLRCSPRSGDLSVYWYQQSLDQGLQFLIQYYNGEERAKGNILERFSAQQFPDLHSELNLSSLELGDSALYFCASSVGGSGSTEAFFGQGTRLTVV.

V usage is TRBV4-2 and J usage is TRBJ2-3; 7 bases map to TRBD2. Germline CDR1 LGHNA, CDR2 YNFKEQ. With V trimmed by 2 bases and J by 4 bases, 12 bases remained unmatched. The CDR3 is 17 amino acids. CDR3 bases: TGTGCCAGCAGCCAAATCTTGGGGAGGGCCGGCCCAGATACGCAGTATTTT. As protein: CASSQILGRAGPDTQYF.

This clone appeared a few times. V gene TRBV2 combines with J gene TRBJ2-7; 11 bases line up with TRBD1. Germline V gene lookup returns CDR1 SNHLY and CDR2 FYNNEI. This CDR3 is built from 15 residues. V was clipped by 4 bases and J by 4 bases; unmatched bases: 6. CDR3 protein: CASSGRDRGIYEQYF. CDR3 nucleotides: TGTGCCAGCAGTGGACGGGACAGGGGGATATACGAGCAGTACTTC.

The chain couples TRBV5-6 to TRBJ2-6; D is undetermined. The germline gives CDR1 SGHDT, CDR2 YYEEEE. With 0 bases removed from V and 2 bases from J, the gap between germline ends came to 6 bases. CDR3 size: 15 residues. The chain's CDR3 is CASSLGGAGANVLTF. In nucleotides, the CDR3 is TGTGCCAGCAGCTTGGGAGGAGCTGGGGCCAACGTCCTGACTTTC.

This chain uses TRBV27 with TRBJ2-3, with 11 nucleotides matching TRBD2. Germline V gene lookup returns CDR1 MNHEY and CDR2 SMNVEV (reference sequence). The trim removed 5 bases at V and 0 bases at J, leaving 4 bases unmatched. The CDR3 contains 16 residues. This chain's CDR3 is CASSRLAGGSTDTQYF. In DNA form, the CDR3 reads TGTGCCAGCAGTAGATTAGCGGGAGGGAGCACAGATACGCAGTATTTT.

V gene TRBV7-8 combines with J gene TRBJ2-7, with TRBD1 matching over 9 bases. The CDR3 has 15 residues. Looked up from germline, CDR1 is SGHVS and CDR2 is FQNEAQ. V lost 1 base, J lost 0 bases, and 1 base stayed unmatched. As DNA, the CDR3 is TGTGCCAGCAGCTTAGGGGACAGGGACTCCTACGAGCAGTACTTC. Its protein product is CASSLGDRDSYEQYF.

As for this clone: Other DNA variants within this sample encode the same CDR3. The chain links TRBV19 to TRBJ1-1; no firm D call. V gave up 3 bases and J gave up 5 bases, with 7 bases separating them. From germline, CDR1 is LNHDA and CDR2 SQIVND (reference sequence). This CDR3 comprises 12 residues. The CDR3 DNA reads TGTGCCAGTAGTATCGGAAGAACTGAAGCTTTCTTT. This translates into CASSIGRTEAFF.

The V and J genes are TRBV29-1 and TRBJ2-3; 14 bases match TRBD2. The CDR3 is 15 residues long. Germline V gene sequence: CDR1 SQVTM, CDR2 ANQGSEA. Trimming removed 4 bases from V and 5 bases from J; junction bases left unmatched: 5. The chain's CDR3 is CSVVGLAGAGDTQYF. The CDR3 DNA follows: TGCAGCGTTGTGGGACTAGCGGGAGCAGGAGATACGCAGTATTTT.

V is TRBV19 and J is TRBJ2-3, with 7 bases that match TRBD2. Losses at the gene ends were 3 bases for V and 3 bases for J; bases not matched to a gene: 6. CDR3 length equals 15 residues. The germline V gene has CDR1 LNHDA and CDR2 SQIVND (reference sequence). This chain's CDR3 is CASSMGGSGTDTQYF. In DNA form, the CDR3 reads TGTGCCAGTAGTATGGGCGGGAGCGGGACAGATACGCAGTATTTT.

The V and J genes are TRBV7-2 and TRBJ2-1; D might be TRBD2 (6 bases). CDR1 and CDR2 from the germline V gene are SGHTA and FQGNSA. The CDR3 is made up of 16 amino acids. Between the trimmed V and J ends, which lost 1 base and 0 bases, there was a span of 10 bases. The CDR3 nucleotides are TGTGCCAGCAGCTTAGGGGACTGGGGCTCCTACAATGAGCAGTTCTTC. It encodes CASSLGDWGSYNEQFF.

The CDR3 region is CASGLAGTEQYF. CDR3 in DNA: TGTGCCAGCGGACTAGCGGGAACCGAGCAGTACTTC. This chain links TRBV27 with TRBJ2-7; 12 bases map to TRBD2. V lost 8 bases to trimming and J lost 6 bases; unmatched junction nucleotides: 2. CDR3 size: 12 residues. Germline V gene data show CDR1 as MNHEY and CDR2 as SMNVEV (reference sequence).

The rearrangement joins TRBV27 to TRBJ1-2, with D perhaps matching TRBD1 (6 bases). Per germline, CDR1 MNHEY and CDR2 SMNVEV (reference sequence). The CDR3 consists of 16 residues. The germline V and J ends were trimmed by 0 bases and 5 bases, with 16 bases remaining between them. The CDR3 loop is CASSLSLGGREYGYTF. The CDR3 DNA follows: TGTGCCAGCAGTTTATCTCTCGGGGGGCGAGAGTATGGCTACACCTTC.

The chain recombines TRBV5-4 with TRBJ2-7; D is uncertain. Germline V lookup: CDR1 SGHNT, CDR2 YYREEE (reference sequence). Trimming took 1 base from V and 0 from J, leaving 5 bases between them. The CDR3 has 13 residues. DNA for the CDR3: TGTGCCAGCAGCTTGACACACTCCTACGAGCAGTACTTC. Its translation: CASSLTHSYEQYF.

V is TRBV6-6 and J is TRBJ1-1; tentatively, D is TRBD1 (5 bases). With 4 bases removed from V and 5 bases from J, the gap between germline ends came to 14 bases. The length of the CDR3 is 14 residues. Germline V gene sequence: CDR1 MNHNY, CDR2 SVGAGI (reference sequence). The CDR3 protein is CASSSPGGRTEAFF. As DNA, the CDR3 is TGTGCCAGCAGTTCCCCGGGGGGGAGGACTGAAGCTTTCTTT.

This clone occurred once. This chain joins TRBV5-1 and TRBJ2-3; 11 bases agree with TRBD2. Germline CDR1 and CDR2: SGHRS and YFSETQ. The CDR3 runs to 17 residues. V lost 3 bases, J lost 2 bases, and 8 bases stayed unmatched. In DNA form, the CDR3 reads TGCGCCAGCAGCTGGATCTATAGCGGGAGGGCCACAGATACGCAGTATTTT. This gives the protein CASSWIYSGRATDTQYF.

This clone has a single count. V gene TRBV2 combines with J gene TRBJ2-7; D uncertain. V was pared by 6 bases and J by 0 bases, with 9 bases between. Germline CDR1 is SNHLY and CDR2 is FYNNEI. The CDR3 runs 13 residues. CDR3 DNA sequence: TGTGCCAGCAGCTTAGGGTACTCCTACGAGCAGTACTTC. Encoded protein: CASSLGYSYEQYF.

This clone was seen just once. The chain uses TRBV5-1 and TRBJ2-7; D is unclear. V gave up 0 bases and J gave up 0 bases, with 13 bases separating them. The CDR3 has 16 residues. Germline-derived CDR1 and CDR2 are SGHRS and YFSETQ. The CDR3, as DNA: TGCGCCAGCAGCTTGGCCTCGAGTCTCAGCTCCTACGAGCAGTACTTC. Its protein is CASSLASSLSSYEQYF.

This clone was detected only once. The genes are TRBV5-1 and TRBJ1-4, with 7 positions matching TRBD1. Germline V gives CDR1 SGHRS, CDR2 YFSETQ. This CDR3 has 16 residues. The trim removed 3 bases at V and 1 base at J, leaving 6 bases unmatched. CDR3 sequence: CASSWGGQLTNEKLFF. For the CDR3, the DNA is TGCGCCAGCAGCTGGGGGGGACAGCTAACTAATGAAAAACTGTTTTTT.

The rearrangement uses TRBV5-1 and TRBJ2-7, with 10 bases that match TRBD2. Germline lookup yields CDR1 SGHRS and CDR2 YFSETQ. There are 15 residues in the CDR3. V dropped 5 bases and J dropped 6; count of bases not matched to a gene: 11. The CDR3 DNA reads TGCGCCAGCAGGGATTCCGGGACTAGCGTAGTCGAGCAGTACTTC. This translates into CASRDSGTSVVEQYF.

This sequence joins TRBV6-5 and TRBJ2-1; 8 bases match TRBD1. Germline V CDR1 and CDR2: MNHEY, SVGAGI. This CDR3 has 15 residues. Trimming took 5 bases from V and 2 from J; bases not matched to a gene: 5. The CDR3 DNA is TGTGCCAGCAGTCAGGGGGCCCCCGCCTACAATGAGCAGTTCTTC. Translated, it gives CASSQGAPAYNEQFF.

The CDR3 loop is CSVKGQGFEQFF. CDR3 bases: TGCAGCGTCAAGGGACAGGGGTTTGAGCAGTTCTTC. The rearrangement links TRBV29-1 to TRBJ2-1; 10 bases are shared with TRBD1. V shed 6 bases, J shed 9 bases, and the junction held 5 bases outside the gene matches. The CDR3 extends over 12 amino acids. The germline CDR1 and CDR2 sequences are SQVTM and ANQGSEA.

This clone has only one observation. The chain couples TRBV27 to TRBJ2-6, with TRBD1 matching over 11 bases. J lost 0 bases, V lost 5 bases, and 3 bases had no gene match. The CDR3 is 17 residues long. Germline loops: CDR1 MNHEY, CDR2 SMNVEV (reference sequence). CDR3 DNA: TGTGCCAGCAGTAGGACAGGGGGCTCCTCTGGGGCCAACGTCCTGACTTTC. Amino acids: CASSRTGGSSGANVLTF.